The clone carrying this TCR beta chain showed up just once. The CDR3 runs 13 residues. Trimming left V 6 bases short and J 4 bases short, with 12 bases between. Authors' analysis steps: Amplification of reference gene primers provided the estimated nucleated cell counts. Sequencing was performed with immunoSEQ multiplex PCR; in TCRdb, only in-frame clones are kept and a portion is missing. V and J calls plus clone size are reproduced from that table; the DNA served to infer D and trimming. The table records 250,000 to 350,000 clones, about 89% of them present only once. The data were obtained in a study of blood T cell repertoires in COVID-19. Study summary: From the United States, Italy and Spain came samples of acute and convalescent COVID-19. T cells, B-cell-depleted T cells, or PBMCs provided the cDNA or gDNA that served as material.

Sequencing used peripheral blood. This TCR was recovered from a man younger than 40 with acute or convalescent COVID-19. V usage is TRBV12-3 or TRBV12-4 and J usage is TRBJ2-5; tentative D call: TRBD1 (6 bases). CDR3 amino acids: CASSSPGVETQYF. The CDR3 coding sequence is TGTGCCAGCAGCTCCCCAGGGGTAGAGACCCAGTACTTC.